This T cell receptor beta chain derives from a study of blood T cell repertoires in COVID-19. Sequencing used immunoSEQ multiplex PCR; TCRdb keeps in-frame clones, though not all of them. Here the sample spans approximately 490,000 clones, approximately 86% being singletons. The CDR3 totals 15 residues. Adults between about 18 and 89 years of age took part from 24 US areas. The source is a woman in her sixties who had recovered from COVID-19. Material: PBMCs or T cells enriched from blood (not recorded which). The chain employs TRBV21-1 and TRBJ2-4; TRBD1, the table's D call, was not compared with the DNA. TRBV21-1 is a documented pseudogene. CDR3 coding DNA: TGTGCCAGCAGCAGATCACAGGGTTACAAAAACATTCAGTACTTC. Its protein is CASSRSQGYKNIQYF.